The 23 T cell receptor beta chains below all came from one sample that was sequenced in a study of T cell responses to AZD1222 COVID-19 vaccine. The repertoire was sequenced with immunoSEQ multiplex PCR; TCRdb's copy has only in-frame clones and lacks some. The sample yields approximately 170,000 clones, 92% seen once. Material: peripheral blood, obtained on day 0 of AZD1222 vaccination. The receptors come from an adult in good health.

The chain joins TRBV5-1 to TRBJ1-2; perhaps TRBD1 as D (5 bases). Germline-derived CDR1 and CDR2 are SGHRS and YFSETQ. This CDR3 comprises 16 residues. V lost 0 bases and J 0 bases, leaving 12 bases between the germline ends. CDR3 nucleotide sequence: TGCGCCAGCAGCTTGGAGATTAGACAGTCTAACTATGGCTACACCTTC. Translated: CASSLEIRQSNYGYTF.

In this sample, this clone turned up a few times. Compared with germline, one end of the junction differs, possibly owing to a read error. The CDR3 DNA follows: TGTGCTAGCAGCGCTGCGGGACCTTGGGATACGCAGTATTTT. It yields the protein CASSAAGPWDTQYF. The chain recombines TRBV7-7 with TRBJ2-3, with D perhaps TRBD2 (6 bases). The germline CDR1 and CDR2 sequences are SSHAT and FNYEAQ (reference sequence). The CDR3 runs to 14 residues.

V usage is TRBV5-1 and J usage is TRBJ2-2; weak D call: TRBD1 (6 bases). The CDR3 length is 17 residues. The V gene lost 0 bases and the J gene lost 0 bases, with 12 bases spanning the gap. The germline V gene has CDR1 SGHRS and CDR2 YFSETQ. The DNA of the CDR3 is TGCGCCAGCAGCTTGGGGCATCGGGACACGAACACCGGGGAGCTGTTTTTT. As protein: CASSLGHRDTNTGELFF.

The rearrangement uses TRBV5-1 and TRBJ2-6, with 9 bases that match TRBD1. CDR1 is SGHRS, CDR2 YFSETQ, per germline. With V trimmed by 4 bases and J by 0 bases, 8 bases remained unmatched. This CDR3 region has 18 residues. CDR3 protein: CASSPQTGGVSGANVLTF. The CDR3 coding sequence is TGCGCCAGCAGCCCTCAGACAGGGGGAGTCTCTGGGGCCAACGTCCTGACTTTC.

This sequence joins TRBV6-2 or TRBV6-3 and TRBJ1-1; no reliable D call. There are 14 residues in the CDR3. V was shortened by 5 bases and J by 5 bases, with 15 bases between the two germline ends. CDR1 is MNHEY, CDR2 SVGEGT, per germline. The DNA for the CDR3 is TGTGCCAGCAGTAAAAGGAGTGTTAGAACTGAAGCTTTCTTT. Protein sequence: CASSKRSVRTEAFF.

V gene TRBV4-1 combines with J gene TRBJ1-6; TRBD1 matches 7 bases. CDR3 length: 15 residues. Germline V gives CDR1 MGHRA, CDR2 YSYEKL. The V and J ends lost 6 bases and 10 bases, in that order; junction bases with no gene match: 12. The CDR3 bases are TGCGCCAGCAGGACCCAAGACAGGGATCGGTCACCCCTCCACTTT. Residues: CASRTQDRDRSPLHF.

V gene TRBV2 combines with J gene TRBJ2-7; D is ambiguous. V was clipped by 7 bases and J by 2 bases, with 3 bases between them. The V gene's germline CDR1 is SNHLY and CDR2 FYNNEI. The CDR3 totals 10 residues. The CDR3: CASNTYEQYF. As DNA, the CDR3 is TGTGCCAGCAATACCTACGAGCAGTACTTC.

The count of this clone is one. This chain links TRBV24-1 with TRBJ1-1; D perhaps matches TRBD1 (6 bases). The CDR3 runs to 14 residues. Between the trimmed V and J ends, which lost 2 bases and 3 bases, there was a span of 9 bases. Germline V lookup: CDR1 KGHDR, CDR2 SFDVKD. The CDR3 loop reads CATSDWGADTEAFF. Written as DNA, the CDR3 is TGTGCCACCAGTGATTGGGGGGCGGACACTGAAGCTTTCTTT.

This chain connects TRBV11-1 to TRBJ2-1; D possibly corresponds to TRBD2 (5 bases). CDR1 SGHAT and CDR2 FQDESV come from the germline V gene (reference sequence). There are 15 residues in the CDR3. Deletions cut 5 bases from V and 1 base from J, with 12 bases between. CDR3 residues: CASSPRGNSYNEQFF. CDR3 DNA sequence: TGTGCCAGCAGCCCCCGGGGTAATTCCTACAATGAGCAGTTCTTC. Variable domain in full (rest from reference TRBV11-1 and TRBJ2-1): EAEVAQSPRYKITEKSQAVAFWCDPISGHATLYWYRQILGQGPELLVQFQDESVVDDSQLPKDRFSAERLKGVDSTLKIQPAELGDSAMYLCASSPRGNSYNEQFFGPGTRLTVL.

This chain links TRBV4-3 with TRBJ2-7, with TRBD1 matching 8 bases. This CDR3 region has 16 residues. V gave up 0 bases and J gave up 4 bases; unmatched junction bases: 8. Germline V gives CDR1 LGHNA, CDR2 YSLEER. The chain's CDR3 is CASSQDFRGRAYEQYF. The CDR3 DNA follows: TGCGCCAGCAGCCAAGATTTCAGGGGGCGCGCTTACGAGCAGTACTTC.

V usage is TRBV7-3 and J usage is TRBJ2-3; D unclear. Germline loops: CDR1 SGHTA, CDR2 FQGTGA. This CDR3 has 14 residues. Trimming cost V 2 bases and J 2 bases, with 8 bases left between them. The CDR3 here is CASSLGHPTDTQYF. For the CDR3, the DNA is TGTGCCAGCAGCTTAGGGCACCCCACAGATACGCAGTATTTT.

CDR3 in amino acids: CASNLNGNQPQHF. The CDR3 coding sequence is TGTGCCAGCAACCTGAACGGCAATCAGCCCCAGCATTTT. The chain recombines TRBV2 with TRBJ1-5; no firm D call. The V and J ends lost 7 bases and 2 bases respectively, with 9 bases between them. The CDR3 has 13 residues. CDR1 and CDR2 (germline): SNHLY, FYNNEI.

The chain employs TRBV30 and TRBJ2-5; D call uncertain. The CDR3 contains 15 residues. V lost 0 bases to trimming and J lost 2 bases, with 13 bases between them. The germline V gene has CDR1 GTSNPN and CDR2 SVGIG (reference sequence). In DNA form, the CDR3 reads TGTGCCTGGAGTGTAATTTGGGCAGAACAAGAGACCCAGTACTTC. It codes for CAWSVIWAEQETQYF.

The chain uses TRBV18 and TRBJ2-7, with 9 positions matching TRBD2. The CDR3 spans 15 residues. The V gene end was trimmed by 3 bases and the J gene end by 6 bases; junction bases not matched to a gene: 9. Looked up from germline, CDR1 is KGHSH and CDR2 is LQKENI. The DNA for the CDR3 is TGTGCCAGCTCACCGGAGAGTAGCGGGAGAGGCGAGCAGTACTTC. This gives the protein CASSPESSGRGEQYF.

This chain connects TRBV29-1 to TRBJ2-5, with 13 bases matching TRBD2. CDR1 and CDR2 from the germline V gene are SQVTM and ANQGSEA. V lost 6 bases, J lost 3 bases, and 10 bases stayed unmatched. This CDR3 is 16 amino acids long. The DNA of the CDR3 is TGCAGCGTCGTCGGACTAGCGGGAGTTACGGAAGAGACCCAGTACTTC. Translation gives CSVVGLAGVTEETQYF. The full variable domain, in which reference TRBV29-1 and TRBJ2-5 provide the parts outside the CDR3, is SAVISQKPSRDICQRGTSLTIQCQVDSQVTMMFWYRQQPGQSLTLIATANQGSEATYESGFVIDKFPISRPNLTFSTLTVSNMSPEDSSIYLCSVVGLAGVTEETQYFGPGTRLLVL.

V is TRBV27 and J is TRBJ2-1; 10 bases map to TRBD2. The length of the CDR3 is 15 residues. The V segment lost 6 bases and the J segment 7 bases; nucleotides outside the gene matches: 9. CDR1 is MNHEY, CDR2 SMNVEV, per germline (reference sequence). The CDR3 spells CASRLAAGGGNEQFF. CDR3 in DNA: TGTGCCAGCAGACTAGCAGCGGGAGGGGGAAATGAGCAGTTCTTC.

About this clone itself: The junction shows a germline mismatch at one end, possibly a read error. The V gene is TRBV18, the J gene TRBJ1-5; TRBD1 matches at 11 bases. The CDR3 is 18 residues long. Germline V CDR1 and CDR2: KGHSH, LQKENI. The CDR3 is CASSPGDRGDYSNQPQHF. The DNA of the CDR3 is TGTGCTAGCTCACCAGGGGACAGGGGGGATTATAGCAATCAGCCCCAGCATTTT. The variable domain in full, completed from reference TRBV18 and TRBJ1-5, reads NAGVMQNPRHLVRRRGQEARLRCSPMKGHSHVYWYRQLPEEGLKFMVYLQKENIIDESGMPKERFSAEFPKEGPSILRIQQVVRGDSAAYFCASSPGDRGDYSNQPQHFGDGTRLSIL.

V gene TRBV2 combines with J gene TRBJ1-5; D is perhaps TRBD1 (5 bases). The CDR3 consists of 14 residues. Looked up from germline, CDR1 is SNHLY and CDR2 is FYNNEI. V lost 6 bases to trimming and J lost 6 bases, with 15 bases between them. In nucleotides, the CDR3 is TGTGCCAGCAGGGCCCTCGGGGGGGGTCAGCCCCAGCATTTT. It translates to CASRALGGGQPQHF.

This chain uses TRBV12-5 with TRBJ2-7, with a tentative D call TRBD1 (6 bases). Trimming took off 6 bases at V and 0 bases at J, with 12 bases between the two ends. The V gene's germline CDR1 is LGHNT and CDR2 FRNRAP. The length of the CDR3 is 14 residues. CDR3 loop: CASGSGTPSYEQYF. The CDR3 DNA reads as TGTGCTAGTGGATCCGGGACACCCTCCTACGAGCAGTACTTC.

The CDR3 sequence: CASIGYRQGAFF. CDR3 in DNA: TGTGCCAGCATAGGGTATAGACAGGGCGCTTTCTTT. V gene TRBV6-6 combines with J gene TRBJ1-1, with 7 bases lining up with TRBD1. CDR1 and CDR2 from the germline V gene are MNHNY and SVGAGI (reference sequence). With 7 bases clipped from V and 11 bases from J, the junction kept 10 bases outside the gene matches. CDR3 size: 12 residues.

CDR3 DNA sequence: TGTGCCAGCAGTTCCGGGACCTGGGGTCAGCCCCAGCATTTT. As protein: CASSSGTWGQPQHF. The chain joins TRBV27 to TRBJ1-5, with D possibly matching TRBD1 (5 bases). CDR3 length: 14 residues. V was shortened by 4 bases and J by 6 bases, with 13 bases between the two germline ends. Per germline, CDR1 MNHEY and CDR2 SMNVEV (reference sequence).

The chain uses TRBV27 and TRBJ2-3; the D gene is possibly TRBD1 (6 bases). The V gene lost 1 base and the J gene lost 2 bases, with 16 bases spanning the gap. CDR3 length: 17 amino acids. From germline, CDR1 is MNHEY and CDR2 SMNVEV (reference sequence). Written as DNA, the CDR3 is TGTGCCAGCAGTTTATACTTGTTCCGGGACAACACAGATACGCAGTATTTT. It codes for CASSLYLFRDNTDTQYF.

The chain combines TRBV7-9 with TRBJ2-6, with a tentative D call TRBD1 (6 bases). The CDR3 is 16 amino acids. V lost 3 bases and J 2 bases, leaving 11 bases between the germline ends. Germline V lookup: CDR1 SEHNR, CDR2 FQNEAQ (reference sequence). CDR3 DNA sequence: TGTGCCAGCAGCTTCCGAGGGGGACCTGGGGCCAACGTCCTGACTTTC. Protein sequence: CASSFRGGPGANVLTF.